This TCR beta chain was captured by sequencing in a study of shared clonotypes between healthy human individuals. In the study overall: Donor ages ranged 18 to 49 years: a couple of women, a few men. Study-wide results and limits: How much donors shared clonotypes was expected to be affected by sequencing depth.

Worth noting for this clone: Its specificity is unknown. This same CDR3 is encoded by further DNA sequences in the sample.

Deep was the level at which the assay was run. Unsorted PBMCs provided DNA that was sequenced on ten immunoSEQ deep assay plates. Here immunoSEQ multiplex PCR was the method, and the copy in TCRdb shows in-frame clones only, minus some. This table has about 500,000 clones, 60% to 80% appearing once. Per germline, CDR1 MNHEY and CDR2 SVGAGI. Trimming removed 3 bases at V and 0 bases at J, with 7 bases between. This CDR3 is built from 14 residues. Sequenced material: PBMCs. The clonotype originates from a middle-aged woman in good health. Some clones in this sample may be carry-over from other donors' samples. The chain employs TRBV6-5 and TRBJ2-3; D is undetermined. CDR3 region: CASSYGGSTDTQYF. In DNA, the CDR3 is TGTGCCAGCAGTTATGGCGGTAGCACAGATACGCAGTATTTT.